Below, one T cell receptor (beta chain) is given with its context. V shed 4 bases, J shed 4 bases, and the junction held 12 bases outside the gene matches. The CDR3 contains 18 residues. Germline assignment: CDR1 LGHDT and CDR2 YNNKEL (reference sequence). The sample comes from a study of blood T cell repertoires in COVID-19. Study at large: COVID-19 samples collected from the United States, Italy and Spain covered acute and convalescent phases. T cells, B-cell-depleted T cells, or PBMCs supplied cDNA or gDNA.

The authors' processing: The authors estimated nucleated cell counts from reference gene primer amplification. Produced via immunoSEQ multiplex PCR; TCRdb's table is partial and in-frame only. Clonal size and the V and J genes are those of that table, whereas D and trimming came from the DNA. This sample yields 250,000 to 300,000 clones, of which about four fifths are seen a single time; roughly 3.1% belongs to the top ten. The chain carries TRBV3-1 (or the pseudogene TRBV3-2) and TRBJ2-7, with TRBD2 identical over 14 bases. The TCR comes from a young woman with acute or convalescent COVID-19. Sequenced material: peripheral blood. The CDR3 is CASSPRDGTSGRVYEQYF. The CDR3 DNA reads as TGTGCCAGCAGCCCCCGGGACGGGACTAGCGGGAGAGTTTACGAGCAGTACTTC.